This T cell receptor (beta chain) was identified in a study of cytomegalovirus exposure and HLA in healthy donors (TCRdb year 2017). Study-wide context: An earlier analysis of about 560 of the donors reported 276 Gb of sequence data and some 110 million unique TCR beta sequences obtained from around 170 million T cells. An early release covering approximately 600 HLA-typed donors comprised 250 to 350 gigabases of sequencing data and some 79 million unique TCR sequences. The genetic ancestry cluster associated with self-reported Caucasian donors included about four fifths of the 398 genotyped donors. The study aimed to test whether cataloging public T cell receptors could reveal signatures of past pathogen exposure. The study used immunosequencing to profile the T cell repertoires of under 700 subjects and linked those repertoires to cytomegalovirus serostatus. In addition to the first cohort of 666 subjects, a separate validation cohort of 120 different subjects was used. To predict cytomegalovirus infection status, the study combined high-throughput TCR immunosequencing, statistical association of individual TCRs with disease status, and machine learning. In a later analysis, previously published TCR beta repertoires from several hundred donors were re-analyzed and high-resolution HLA genotyping was added so that TCR occurrence patterns could be studied. Rather than drawing on any new phenotypic data, the later analysis identified candidate immune exposures from TCR beta sequences and the way those sequences occurred across donors. An earlier analysis of around 580 of the donors used high-throughput TCR beta sequencing to judge whether each TCR beta V gene segment behaved as functional or pseudogenic. Donor age, sex, ethnicity and CMV serostatus were compiled alongside the repertoire data. In a later genetic analysis, genome-wide SNP genotypes for about 65% of the roughly 700 donors were used, and that subset was treated as a discovery cohort. All discovery cohort repertoires had been generated using a single sequencing platform. Class I and class II HLA loci were covered by the typing at four-digit resolution. The number of typed donors differed by locus: roughly 620-630 for A, B, C, DRB1 and DQB1; 500 to 550 for DQA1; approximately 600 for DPA1; and some 430 for DPB1. Because of strong linkage in the cohort, five DR-DQ haplotypes were treated as single units for association and clustering. Across around 400 genotyped donors of the cohort, an average of approximately 200,000 unique TCR beta nucleotide sequences per donor were sequenced, and roughly 20% of those sequences were non-productive.

The protocol used for the library was the immunoSEQ multiplex PCR assay. For the multiplex PCR, a mixture combining 60 forward primers for TCR Vbeta segments and 13 reverse primers for TCR Jbeta segments was used. The CDR3 region of rearranged TCR beta genes was amplified from genomic DNA with a multiplex PCR assay. The Illumina HiSeq System was used to sequence the amplified TCR beta libraries as 87-base-pair reads. In the paper's pipeline: In a later analysis, some 80 million unique TCR beta chains were counted across the approximately 640 repertoires, and roughly 11 million of these chains were shared by at least two donors. A nearest-neighbor algorithm error-corrected the raw reads and collapsed the reads into unique sequences, merging closely related sequences to remove PCR and sequencing errors. CDR3 sequences were aligned to IMGT reference sequences to assign V, D and J gene segments. Each retained sequence needed at least a six-nucleotide match to both a V gene segment and a J gene segment. A rearrangement was called productive if the CDR3 had no stop codons and remained in frame with V and J, and every other rearrangement was called non-productive. Following IMGT convention, CDR3 was defined as the stretch from the second conserved V-encoded cysteine to the conserved J-encoded phenylalanine. The earlier analysis of 500 to 750 of the donors excluded any sequence lacking an unambiguous match to a single V gene segment. In an earlier analysis of a few hundred of the donors, a V segment was called functional when productive rearrangements were above 56.7%, and segregating when the standard deviation between donors exceeded 5%. A statistical classification framework was developed to diagnose cytomegalovirus status using the catalog of TCR beta chain sequences. V and J gene assignment, in a later analysis, came from comparing TCR nucleotide sequences with IMGT/GENE-DB human TR gene sequences. In a later analysis, CDR3 sequences and most-parsimonious VDJ recombination scenarios were assigned using the TCRdist pipeline. In a later analysis, every TCR beta chain was defined by the combination of its CDR3 amino acid sequence and its V-gene family, and reads without a unique V-gene family were dropped. To address suspected cross-contamination and a sequencing artifact, a later analysis removed approximately 600 highly shared, low-generation-probability nucleotide sequences. For each public chain, a later analysis derived a clonal expansion index from normalized ranks of inferred template counts within each repertoire. In a later analysis, generation probabilities were computed using a VDJ recombination model fitted to out-of-frame rearrangements, and the results were checked against IGoR. In a later analysis, TCR-TCR, TCR-HLA and TCR-CMV co-occurrence was scored with hypergeometric tests, and a repertoire-size bias correction was applied to TCR pairs. In a later analysis, false discovery rates were estimated by permuting HLA or CMV assignments 20 times. In a later analysis, co-occurring TCRs were grouped using DBSCAN, and TCRdist sequence similarity was added for clustering within HLA-allele-positive subsets. Repertoires with fewer than 30,000 or more than 120,000 public chains were left out of co-occurrence clustering, as were several repertoires with anomalous nucleotide sharing. The table was pulled from immuneACCESS by TCRdb, which kept in-frame rearrangements only. Such tables lose some clones; where checked, under half of the loss comes from unresolved V genes, and the rest has no known cause. The D gene and trimming were derived from the DNA, and the V and J assignments and clone size from that table. This sample lists roughly 150,000 clones; roughly 79% were detected once. The ten largest clones take up 1.3% of the sample.

The germline V gene (reference sequence) yields MNHNY for CDR1 and SVGAGI for CDR2. Unmatched junction bases come to 13, with V trimmed by 2 bases and J by 15 bases. From its cysteine to its phenylalanine, the CDR3 spans 14 amino acids. The sequence is cut down to CDR3 DNA, 42 bases in frame from base 1. As concerns this clone: Its antigen target is currently unknown. Base quality data are lacking; no much larger clone is found one base away.

The cohort comprised some 700 healthy bone marrow donors. Cohort members were all nominally healthy when sampled, although unrecorded immune exposures were likely present. The donor was CMV seronegative and was included in the group of 352 seronegative cohort members. A peripheral blood sample was collected from each donor, and TCR beta sequencing was performed on peripheral blood mononuclear cells. The Qiagen DNeasy Blood Extraction Kit was used to extract genomic DNA from the blood cell samples. Results and caveats for the whole study, not just this receptor: For the cohort, immune exposure information was limited to CMV serostatus. A group of highly shared sequence variants was considered likely to be a technical artifact of the sequencing pipeline. Across donors, most TCR sequences were observed very rarely, whereas some public TCRs were present in many individuals. This cohort had only TCR beta chains sequenced, and the lack of alpha or paired-chain data limited which features could be detected. In an earlier analysis of 587 of the donors, most TCR beta V segments were observed in productive rearrangements about 87% or about 30% of the time, broadly matching IMGT annotations. HLA typing was unavailable for some donors at each locus, so association tests used only the typed subset. Assigning TCR associations to individual alleles was difficult when HLA alleles, especially DR and DQ, strongly co-occurred. A later analysis associated roughly 17,000 TCR beta sequences with specific HLA alleles at a false discovery rate of 0.05. Some IMGT-functional V segments, including TRBV6-2 and TRBV6-3, could not be told apart with the 87-base-pair reads, so those segments were excluded. Roughly uniform sequencing depth across donors was assumed in presence/absence analyses, although this assumption may not hold. According to a later analysis, parvovirus B19, influenza, CMV and Epstein-Barr virus appeared linked to several top co-occurrence clusters. In both the original and validation cohorts, the classifier was reported to diagnose cytomegalovirus status with high specificity and sensitivity. A later analysis found that most CMV-associated TCR beta chains appeared HLA-restricted, with HLA associations seemingly driven largely by CMV exposure. Three of the identified cytomegalovirus-associated TCR beta chains were confirmed in vitro to be specific for cytomegalovirus antigens. Correlated functional status among segregating V segments might reflect linkage disequilibrium, but an unknown experimental factor could not be ruled out. An association between a missense DCLRE1C variant and V-gene and J-gene trimming of TCR beta chains was found in a later genetic analysis and replicated in an independent cohort. The study gave a list of about 170 TCR beta chains associated with cytomegalovirus. It was suggested by the authors that the approach could potentially be generalized to other disease states and immunological phenotypes. In a later analysis, HLA-associated TCR beta chains were found to be more clonally expanded and to have lower generation probabilities than equally common non-associated chains. A further reported finding was that TCR beta sequences accurately predicted the HLA-A and HLA-B alleles for most subjects in the first cohort. A later analysis found that TCR association rates varied across HLA loci, with DRB1 alleles showing the most associated TCRs and HLA-C alleles the fewest. The earlier analysis of around 600 of the donors excluded 15 to 20 rarely observed V segments, including chromosome 9 orphons, because counts were too low. A later genetic analysis reported fewer N-insertions in productive TCRs among donors in an Asian-associated ancestry cluster than the roughly 700-donor mean.

The receptor comes from a man aged 25-40 years in good health and CMV-seronegative. The source material was PBMCs. Rearrangement joined TRBV6-6 to TRBJ2-1, with 7 middle bases fitting TRBD2. The CDR3 has the sequence CASSYIAGTMEAFF. At the DNA level, the sequence is TGTGCCAGCAGTTACATAGCGGGCACGATGGAAGCGTTCTTC.